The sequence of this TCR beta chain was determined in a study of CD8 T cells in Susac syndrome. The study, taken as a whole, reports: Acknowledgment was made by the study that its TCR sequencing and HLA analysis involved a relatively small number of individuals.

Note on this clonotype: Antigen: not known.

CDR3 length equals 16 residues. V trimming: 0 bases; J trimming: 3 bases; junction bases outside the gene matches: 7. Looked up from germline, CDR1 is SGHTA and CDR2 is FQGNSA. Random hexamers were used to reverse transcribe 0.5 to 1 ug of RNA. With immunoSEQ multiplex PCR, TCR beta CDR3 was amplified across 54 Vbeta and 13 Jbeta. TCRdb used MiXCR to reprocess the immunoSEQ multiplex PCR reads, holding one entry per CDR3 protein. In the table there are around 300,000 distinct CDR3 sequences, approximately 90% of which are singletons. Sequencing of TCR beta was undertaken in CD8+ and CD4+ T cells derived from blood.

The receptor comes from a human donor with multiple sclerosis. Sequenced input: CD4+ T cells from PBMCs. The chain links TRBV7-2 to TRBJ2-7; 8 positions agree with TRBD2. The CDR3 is CASSLAGVTSGYEQYF. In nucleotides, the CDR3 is TGTGCCAGCAGCTTAGCTGGGGTCACTAGCGGCTACGAGCAGTACTTC.